The present T cell receptor beta chain was sequenced within a study of T cells in Graves' hyperthyroidism and ophthalmopathy (dated by TCRdb to the late 2010s). Background for the entire study: Peripheral blood samples were taken at the time of initial diagnosis, prior to any treatment. TCR V-J signatures able to tell the groups apart were searched for in a discovery cohort of approximately 95 patients, of whom approximately 40 had Graves' ophthalmopathy and 57 had stable Graves' hyperthyroidism. The approximately 100 discovery patients were randomly divided into training and test sets at a 7:3 ratio. After blood sampling, hyperthyroidism patients were treated with methimazole at a starting dose of 30 mg daily, and ophthalmopathy patients were treated with high-dose intravenous methylprednisolone. According to the paper, TCR Vbeta CDR3 sequencing was carried out on around 140 peripheral blood samples, which came from around 43 ophthalmopathy, about 75 hyperthyroidism and roughly 17 progressor patients. Thyroid tissue and blood T-cell repertoires from about six Graves' hyperthyroidism patients were also compared in the study. An independent validation cohort of under 20 hyperthyroidism patients and 15 or so patients who later progressed to ophthalmopathy tested prospective prediction of ophthalmopathy.

Stable Graves' hyperthyroidism was defined as the absence of progression to ophthalmopathy over 18 months of follow-up. Hyperthyroidism patients were newly diagnosed, had a disease duration of under 2 months, and were aged 18 to 65 years. Exclusion was applied to patients with uncontrolled infections, other autoimmune diseases, pregnancy or lactation. Diagnoses were based on clinical symptoms, serum thyroxine and TRAb, thyroid ultrasound and orbital computed tomography. PBMCs were separated from roughly 9.6 ml of fresh peripheral blood using Ficoll-Paque density gradient centrifugation. Total RNA was extracted using Trizol reagent, and RNA quality was assessed on an Agilent 2100 Bioanalyzer. This clonotype was seen ten or more times. Its antigen has not been determined. No base qualities exist here, and no much larger clone lies one base off it. The TCR beta CDR3 regions were amplified from RNA transcripts. For the first round of RT-PCR on the TCR CDR3, the HTBI primer set was used together with the Qiagen OneStep RT-PCR kit. Libraries were constructed in a second round of multiplex PCR, after which size selection and purification were carried out. The libraries were sequenced on an Illumina HiSeq2000 using paired-end 100 bp reads. Per the original workflow: Raw data were processed with SOAPnuke, discarding reads with adapters, uncalled bases, mean Phred below 15, or no exact constant-primer or identifier match. COPE v1.2.5 was used to merge the high-quality paired reads, and each unique nucleotide sequence was defined as a clonotype. MiTCR v1.1 was used to align clonotypes to the IMGT TRBV, TRBD and TRBJ reference segments. Analysis was restricted to V-J combinations with a frequency above 0.0001, which covered over 98% of repertoires. A TCS score was defined as the ratio of F50 (clonal expansion) to E x V (chaos), with BLOSUM62-based TCRdist applied between CDR3 peptides within each V-J. Welch's t-statistics and random forest reduced roughly 530 V-J features to some 14, which were used in a naive Bayes classifier (R e1071). TCRdb reprocessed the public reads (quality trimming at Q25 with fastp, clone calling with MiXCR) and kept in-frame beta chains. Rows with one shared CDR3 protein collapse into an entry with the most common genes and DNA. TCRdb assigned the V and J calls; the authors' analysis was not used. For this sample there are 380,000 or so distinct CDR3 sequences; 19% appear just once. The top ten clonotypes cover around 3.4% of the sample.

Overall study results and their limits: In cross-validation, a model built on a 13 V-J signature told ophthalmopathy apart from stable hyperthyroidism with 85% to 90% sensitivity and approximately 84% specificity, and in testing the same model reached 80%/75%. Most expanded thyroid clonotypes (frequency above 0.001) were also found in blood, which suggests that blood repertoires may mirror thyroid immune responses. Sample size was not statistically predetermined, and blinding of investigators to group allocation was not performed. In validation, the model predicted progression to ophthalmopathy with 60% to 71% sensitivity and over 72% specificity, a median of roughly seven months before onset.

The material sequenced was blood. The TCR comes from a woman aged 18-29 years with Graves' hyperthyroidism.

The CDR3 in this case is CASSKARLAPSTDTQYF. At the DNA level, the sequence is TGTGCCAGCAGTAAAGCCCGACTAGCTCCTAGCACAGATACGCAGTATTTT. The V and J segments used are TRBV7-8 and TRBJ2-3; 7 nucleotides in the junction match TRBD2. Reading the germline V gene gives CDR1 SGHVS and CDR2 FQNEAQ. Spanning cysteine to phenylalanine, the CDR3 consists of 17 amino acids. The retained sequence is limited to the CDR3, 51 bases, with the frame set at the first base. Clipping removes 6 bases from V and 0 bases from J, with 12 as the unmatched junction base count.